This TCR beta chain was captured in a study of T cell changes during pregnancy in multiple sclerosis (dated by TCRdb to between 2018 and 2021). General notes on the study: In women with multiple sclerosis, the researchers looked at how the T cell repertoire shifted as pregnancy progressed.

The method behind the library was the immunoSEQ multiplex PCR assay. TCRdb holds this immuneACCESS table with in-frame rearrangements only. Some clones are missing; in checked studies, unresolved V genes explain under half, and the rest has no known cause. This sample has more than 90,000 clones in its table, and approximately 92% of those were observed once. The ten largest make up just over 2% of the sample. V trim: 6 bases; J trim: 4 bases; unmatched bases: 4. CDR1 and CDR2 (MNHEY, SVGAGI) derive from the germline V gene. Measured from the cysteine to the phenylalanine, the CDR3 is 15 residues long. Only the CDR3 region is kept as DNA, spanning 45 bases read in frame from base 1. There are a few counts of this clone. This clone's antigen is unknown. Base-call qualities are not available, and no considerably larger clone is one nucleotide away.

The receptor chain draws on TRBV6-5 and TRBJ2-3; a stretch of 13 junction bases matches TRBD2. The sequence was obtained from a female donor with multiple sclerosis, enrolled in a pregnancy study. This specimen consisted of peripheral blood, obtained after pregnancy. The bases are TGTGCCAGCAGCCGGACTAGCGGGGGCCCAGATACGCAGTATTTT. This is translated as CASSRTSGGPDTQYF.